These 15 T cell receptor beta chains came from one sample sequenced in a study of technical replicates of blood from several donors. The data were produced by immunoSEQ multiplex PCR, yet TCRdb's version contains in-frame clones alone and is incomplete. The sample lists 80,000 or so clones; roughly 98% were seen once. Sequencing was done on a sample of T cells isolated from PBMCs. Receptor source: a human donor in good health.

V usage is TRBV27 and J usage is TRBJ2-1; TRBD2 aligns across 13 bases. The CDR3 length is 18 residues. The V and J ends lost 0 bases and 3 bases, in that order; junction bases with no gene match: 5. Germline loops: CDR1 MNHEY, CDR2 SMNVEV (reference sequence). CDR3 sequence: CASSLSRLAGGLYNEQFF. The CDR3, as DNA: TGTGCCAGCAGTTTATCCCGACTAGCGGGAGGCCTCTACAATGAGCAGTTCTTC.

V and J are TRBV11-3 and TRBJ2-7; D is unclear. The CDR3 runs 15 residues. The germline gives CDR1 SGHNT, CDR2 YENEEA. The germline V and J ends were trimmed by 1 base and 3 bases, with 13 bases remaining between them. Written as DNA, the CDR3 is TGTGCCAGCAGCTTAGCTCATGTGGGCTTCTACGAGCAGTACTTC. This translates into CASSLAHVGFYEQYF.

This chain connects TRBV27 to TRBJ2-2, with 11 bases aligning to TRBD1. CDR1 is MNHEY and CDR2 is SMNVEV in the germline V gene (reference sequence). The CDR3 is 15 residues long. V trimming: 6 bases; J trimming: 4 bases; junction bases outside the gene matches: 4. The CDR3 sequence is CASSPDRGLTGELFF. DNA for the CDR3: TGTGCCAGCAGCCCGGACAGGGGGCTCACCGGGGAGCTGTTTTTT.

This clone was observed a single time. The chain joins TRBV11-2 to TRBJ2-1; 7 positions match TRBD2. The CDR3 sequence is 18 residues long. Trimming cost V 0 bases and J 3 bases; bases outside gene matches: 11. Germline V CDR1 and CDR2: SGHAT, FQNNGV. The CDR3 reads CASSLDPGGAGNYNEQFF. As DNA, the CDR3 is TGTGCCAGCAGCTTAGACCCGGGAGGAGCGGGGAACTACAATGAGCAGTTCTTC.

The V and J genes are TRBV7-8 and TRBJ2-1; 9 nucleotides match TRBD1. Germline CDR1 reads SGHVS; CDR2 reads FQNEAQ. The CDR3 totals 16 residues. The ends lost 1 base at V and 8 bases at J; junction bases unmatched: 9. CDR3 nucleotide sequence: TGTGCCAGCAGCTTAGGAAGGACAGGGGCAAGGTATGAGCAGTTCTTC. This encodes CASSLGRTGARYEQFF.

V and J are TRBV11-2 and TRBJ2-7, with D possibly matching TRBD2 (5 bases). CDR3 length: 12 residues. Germline CDR1 is SGHAT and CDR2 is FQNNGV. V shed 5 bases and J shed 8 bases, with 13 bases lying between them. The CDR3 loop reads CASSRSAPKQYF. In nucleotides, the CDR3 is TGTGCCAGCAGCCGTAGCGCGCCCAAGCAGTACTTC.

The V and J genes are TRBV7-2 and TRBJ1-1; 9 bases fit TRBD1. Per germline, CDR1 SGHTA and CDR2 FQGNSA. Germline trimming cut 5 bases from V and 0 bases from J; bases unmatched to any gene: 7. There are 16 residues in the CDR3. The DNA for the CDR3 is TGTGCCAGCAGCCCTGGGACAGGGTACATGAACACTGAAGCTTTCTTT. This sequence encodes CASSPGTGYMNTEAFF.

The chain is built from TRBV30 and TRBJ2-5; 9 bases are shared with TRBD2. This CDR3 is built from 17 residues. Germline loops: CDR1 GTSNPN, CDR2 SVGIG (reference sequence). Trimming at V came to 1 base and at J to 4 bases, leaving 13 bases not matched to a gene. Here the CDR3 reads CAWSGGTSGSIGETQYF. CDR3 coding DNA: TGTGCCTGGAGTGGAGGTACTAGCGGGTCAATAGGAGAGACCCAGTACTTC.

J is TRBJ2-7 and V is TRBV29-1; 8 bases map to TRBD1. From germline, CDR1 is SQVTM and CDR2 ANQGSEA. The V and J ends lost 4 bases and 3 bases, in that order; junction bases with no gene match: 2. This CDR3 contains 12 residues. CDR3 DNA: TGCAGCGTTGTCGGACAGGGCTACGAGCAGTACTTC. Encoded protein: CSVVGQGYEQYF.

The gene calls are TRBV5-1 and TRBJ1-2; 7 bases agree with TRBD1. This CDR3 is built from 14 residues. V dropped 2 bases and J dropped 4; count of bases not matched to a gene: 5. In germline, CDR1 is SGHRS, CDR2 YFSETQ. The CDR3 sequence is CASSFGTGAYGYTF. The CDR3 DNA is TGCGCCAGCAGCTTCGGTACAGGGGCCTATGGCTACACCTTC.

The CDR3 region has the DNA TGTGCCAGCAGTTTATGGGGACTAGCGGGAGGGAAGAACACCGGGGAGCTGTTTTTT. It encodes CASSLWGLAGGKNTGELFF. The chain recombines TRBV28 with TRBJ2-2; 16 nucleotides align to TRBD2. Germline V gives CDR1 MDHEN, CDR2 SYDVKM. The CDR3 runs to 19 residues. J was trimmed by 1 base and V by 0 bases; bases with no gene match: 2.

This chain links TRBV4-1 with TRBJ1-5; the D gene is possibly TRBD1 (5 bases). Germline V gene sequence: CDR1 MGHRA, CDR2 YSYEKL. V lost 0 bases and J 0 bases, leaving 21 bases between the germline ends. The CDR3 length is 20 residues. The CDR3 here is CASSQEIKGRERFSNQPQHF. The CDR3 nucleotides read TGCGCCAGCAGCCAAGAAATAAAGGGCAGGGAAAGATTTAGCAATCAGCCCCAGCATTTT.

The chain uses TRBV6-5 and TRBJ1-1; tentatively, D is TRBD1 (5 bases). There are 15 residues in the CDR3. V lost 5 bases and J lost 2, with 15 bases in between. Germline CDR1 MNHEY, CDR2 SVGAGI. The CDR3 region has the DNA TGTGCCAGCAGTCCCCGCGACAGATTAAACACTGAAGCTTTCTTT. Its protein is CASSPRDRLNTEAFF.

The rearrangement links TRBV25-1 to TRBJ1-1; D ambiguous. The V end was cut by 5 bases, the J end by 1 base, with 17 bases between. CDR1 is MGHDK, CDR2 SYGVNS, per germline. The CDR3 loop spans 16 amino acids. The CDR3 protein is CASSTPYNLSNTEAFF. Here the CDR3 DNA reads TGTGCCAGCAGTACACCGTACAACCTGTCGAACACTGAAGCTTTCTTT.

This chain links TRBV18 with TRBJ2-6; 10 bases map to TRBD1. This CDR3 contains 19 residues. The J segment lost 3 bases and the V segment lost 6 bases, leaving 14 bases of the junction unmatched. Germline values: CDR1 KGHSH, CDR2 LQKENI. CDR3 in amino acids: CASSPMGTGVLRGANVLTF. CDR3 sequence (DNA): TGTGCCAGCTCTCCCATGGGGACAGGGGTATTGCGTGGGGCCAACGTCCTGACTTTC.